A single sample gave rise to the 4 T cell receptor beta chains below, sequenced in a study of cytomegalovirus exposure and HLA in healthy donors. PCR employed 60 Vbeta and 13 Jbeta primers. Assay used: immunoSEQ multiplex PCR; TCRdb lists only in-frame clones, some missing. The table lists about 250,000 clones, roughly two thirds of them singletons. Sequenced sample: PBMCs. Receptors were obtained from a female donor in good health and CMV-seronegative.

V gene TRBV5-1 combines with J gene TRBJ2-5; possibly TRBD2 for D (6 bases). V lost 0 bases to trimming and J lost 5 bases, with 14 bases between them. CDR1 and CDR2 from the germline V gene are SGHRS and YFSETQ. The CDR3 covers 15 residues. The CDR3 bases are TGCGCCAGCAGCTTGGAAGGATCCCTAGCGGAGACCCAGTACTTC. Its translation: CASSLEGSLAETQYF.

This clone was found a few times. The gene calls are TRBV28 and TRBJ2-7; TRBD1 might be the D (5 bases). Germline V lookup: CDR1 MDHEN, CDR2 SYDVKM. The CDR3 has 15 amino acids. Trimming pared 1 base from V and 0 bases from J, leaving 10 bases between. This CDR3 is CASSLSAGYSYEQYF. The CDR3 nucleotides read TGTGCCAGCAGTTTATCGGCAGGGTACTCCTACGAGCAGTACTTC.

This clone showed up just once. The chain uses TRBV7-3 and TRBJ2-1; a weak D match, TRBD1 (6 bases). The germline V and J ends were trimmed by 6 bases and 0 bases, with 15 bases remaining between them. CDR1 and CDR2 from the germline V gene are SGHTA and FQGTGA. There are 16 residues in the CDR3. The CDR3 DNA is TGTGCCAGCAGTTCCAGGGGACCCAGCTCCTACAATGAGCAGTTCTTC. The encoded protein is CASSSRGPSSYNEQFF.

This clone was detected a few times. The rearrangement links TRBV5-6 to TRBJ2-7, with 9 nucleotides matching TRBD1. The germline V gene has CDR1 SGHDT and CDR2 YYEEEE. The CDR3 covers 14 residues. V lost 1 base and J lost 6; bases outside the gene matches: 5. The CDR3 DNA reads TGTGCCAGCAGCTTGTCTGCGACAGGGGGCGAGCAGTACTTC. Encoded protein: CASSLSATGGEQYF.